This entry lists 8 T cell receptor beta chains sequenced from one sample in a study of human T cells and chemical hapten exposure. TCRdb analysed the RACE reads with MiXCR anew, one entry per CDR3 protein. The data show some 330,000 distinct CDR3 sequences, around 5.5% seen once. Time point reported: pre-sensitization, week 0. Treatment in this sample: therapeutic diphenylcyclopropenone sensitization with weekly scalp DPC. Sequences were derived from whole blood, sampled in connection with sensitization to the hapten diphenylcyclopropenone (DPC). These receptors all stem from a woman in her late teens or twenties with alopecia areata. Some clones in this sample may be carry-over from other donors' samples.

This clonotype occurred many times. V gene TRBV5-1 combines with J gene TRBJ2-3; possibly TRBD2 for D (5 bases). V lost 4 bases and J 2 bases, leaving 11 bases between the germline ends. The CDR3 covers 14 residues. Germline CDR1 is SGHRS and CDR2 is YFSETQ. Here the CDR3 reads CASSGETITDTQYF. CDR3 DNA: TGCGCCAGCAGCGGGGAGACTATCACAGATACGCAGTATTTT.

This clonotype was seen many times. The chain employs TRBV5-1 and TRBJ2-3, with D perhaps matching TRBD2 (5 bases). Germline CDR1 is SGHRS and CDR2 is YFSETQ. The ends were cut back, 5 bases at V and 8 bases at J, with 9 bases in the middle. CDR3 size: 11 residues. CDR3 nucleotides: TGCGCCAGCAGGTTCGAGGGTACGCAGTATTTT. It is translated as CASRFEGTQYF.

The sample holds many counts of this clonotype. The V gene is TRBV9, the J gene TRBJ1-1, with 8 bases lining up with TRBD1. The junction had 5 bases not matched to a gene; V was cut back by 3 bases and J by 1 base. The V gene's germline CDR1 is SGDLS and CDR2 YYNGEE. CDR3 size: 15 residues. The CDR3: CASSDGTGPNTEAFF. In DNA form, the CDR3 reads TGTGCCAGCAGCGATGGGACAGGACCGAACACTGAAGCTTTCTTT.

In its sample, this clonotype was seen many times. The CDR3 sequence: CASIDSIYGYTF. CDR3 bases: TGTGCCAGCATCGACAGCATCTATGGCTACACCTTC. The gene calls are TRBV6-6 and TRBJ1-2, with a possible D match to TRBD1 (5 bases). The CDR3 has 12 residues. V lost 7 bases, J lost 4 bases, and 10 bases lay in between. Germline CDR1 MNHNY, CDR2 SVGAGI (reference sequence).

This clonotype occurred a few times. The chain joins TRBV6-5 to TRBJ2-3, with 9 bases fitting TRBD1. Trimming took 8 bases from V and 4 from J; bases not matched to a gene: 13. CDR1 and CDR2 from the germline V gene are MNHEY and SVGAGI. The CDR3 has 16 amino acids. The CDR3 nucleotides read TGTGCCAGCGGGCGCAACCGGGACAGGGTGTCAGATACGCAGTATTTT. This codes for CASGRNRDRVSDTQYF.

This clonotype was seen repeatedly, ten times or more. The chain employs TRBV7-9 and TRBJ1-1; D is undetermined. CDR3 length equals 14 residues. Trimming removed 2 bases from V and 6 bases from J, with 13 bases in between. Germline assignment: CDR1 SEHNR and CDR2 FQNEAQ (reference sequence). CDR3 residues: CASSLPGLHPEAFF. As DNA, the CDR3 is TGTGCCAGCAGCTTACCTGGCCTTCACCCTGAAGCTTTCTTT.

Many counts were recorded for this clonotype. The chain uses TRBV7-3 and TRBJ2-7; D call uncertain. The V and J ends lost 5 bases and 2 bases respectively, with 13 bases between them. The CDR3 is made up of 14 amino acids. Germline lookup yields CDR1 SGHTA and CDR2 FQGTGA. CDR3 nucleotide sequence: TGTGCCAGCAGCCCCACCGTGGGTCCCTACGAGCAGTACTTC. It specifies CASSPTVGPYEQYF.

This clonotype came up a few times. CDR3 nucleotides: TGTGCCAGCAGCTACAACAGGAACACTGAAGCTTTCTTT. This gives the protein CASSYNRNTEAFF. This chain uses TRBV7-9 with TRBJ1-1; D not certain. V lost 4 bases and J lost 1, with 7 bases in between. Germline CDR1 is SEHNR and CDR2 is FQNEAQ (reference sequence). CDR3 length: 13 residues.